Listed here are 13 T cell receptor beta chains from one sample, sequenced in a study of spatial heterogeneity in lung cancer. Findings and caveats of the study: Counts that tracked tumor mutation counts were those of expanded intratumoral alpha and beta TCRs.

In TCRdb, the 5' RACE reads were re-called with MiXCR into one record per CDR3 protein. The sample lists 18,000 or so distinct CDR3 sequences, about 7% occurring once. Time point here: sample taken at primary tumor resection. For these TCRs, the target antigens are not known. This material consisted of lung tumor tissue, taken at surgery. The receptors were sampled from a female donor with early-stage non-small cell lung cancer.

In this sample, this clonotype turned up many times. The V gene is TRBV12-5, the J gene TRBJ2-5; 12 bases are a match to TRBD1. This CDR3 contains 15 residues. Germline V gene lookup returns CDR1 LGHNT and CDR2 FRNRAP. V was pared by 7 bases and J by 3 bases, with 6 bases of the junction left unmatched. The CDR3 sequence: CASAGDRGQEETQYF. The CDR3 nucleotides read TGTGCTAGTGCCGGGGACAGGGGGCAGGAAGAGACCCAGTACTTC.

This clonotype was seen repeatedly, ten times or more. The V call is TRBV5-1, the J call TRBJ1-1; D gene ambiguous. Trimming pared 0 bases from V and 0 bases from J, leaving 6 bases between. The CDR3 is 14 amino acids. Germline V CDR1 and CDR2: SGHRS, YFSETQ. CDR3 residues: CASSLDRMNTEAFF. In DNA, the CDR3 is TGCGCCAGCAGCTTGGACAGAATGAACACTGAAGCTTTCTTT.

The chain is built from TRBV11-2 and TRBJ1-1; D gene uncertain. Germline V lookup: CDR1 SGHAT, CDR2 FQNNGV. The CDR3 is 14 amino acids. Deletions cut 1 base from V and 5 bases from J, with 11 bases between. In nucleotides, the CDR3 is TGTGCCAGCAGCTTAGGTGTAGGGCCAACTGAAGCTTTCTTT. It specifies CASSLGVGPTEAFF.

This clonotype came up many times. CDR3 region: CASSLLALQGYGYTF. In DNA, the CDR3 is TGTGCCAGCAGCCTGTTGGCCCTACAGGGCTATGGCTACACCTTC. The genes are TRBV3-1 and TRBJ1-2; D perhaps matches TRBD1 (6 bases). Germline V gene sequence: CDR1 LGHDT, CDR2 YNNKEL (reference sequence). Trimming took off 4 bases at V and 4 bases at J, with 16 bases between the two ends. The CDR3 has 15 residues.

Judged by abundance, this clonotype is medium-sized (0.01 to 0.1%). The V and J genes are TRBV3-1 and TRBJ2-7; maybe TRBD2 (7 bases). V was shortened by 4 bases and J by 6 bases, with 19 bases between the two germline ends. Germline assignment: CDR1 LGHDT and CDR2 YNNKEL (reference sequence). The CDR3 totals 15 residues. The CDR3 is CASSRGAGAFPEQYF. DNA for the CDR3: TGTGCCAGCAGCCGAGGGGCGGGGGCTTTCCCCGAGCAGTACTTC.

This clonotype was counted ten times or more. The V and J genes are TRBV4-2 and TRBJ1-5; D unresolved. CDR3 length equals 16 residues. Trimming took 0 bases from V and 2 from J, leaving 11 bases between them. In germline, CDR1 is LGHNA, CDR2 YNFKEQ. The CDR3 sequence is CASSQDRVNGNQPQHF. CDR3 nucleotides: TGTGCCAGCAGCCAAGATAGAGTTAACGGCAATCAGCCCCAGCATTTT.

This clonotype has just a few counts. The chain combines TRBV5-6 with TRBJ1-2; a weak D match, TRBD1 (5 bases). V was shortened by 4 bases and J by 3 bases, with 13 bases between the two germline ends. Germline V gene sequence: CDR1 SGHDT, CDR2 YYEEEE. This CDR3 spans 14 amino acids. The CDR3 bases are TGTGCCAGCAGCCCTTGGGGGTCGTACTATGGCTACACCTTC. Protein sequence: CASSPWGSYYGYTF.

This clonotype came up many times. The gene calls are TRBV28 and TRBJ1-1; D gene unclear. Trimming cost V 4 bases and J 8 bases, with 8 bases left between them. In germline, CDR1 is MDHEN, CDR2 SYDVKM. CDR3 length: 11 amino acids. CDR3 in DNA: TGTGCCAGCAGTTACCTCAACGAAGCTTTCTTT. Its protein product is CASSYLNEAFF.

This clonotype was observed many times. The chain is built from TRBV5-4 and TRBJ2-5, with D uncertain. Trimming took off 0 bases at V and 4 bases at J, with 7 bases between the two ends. Germline V gives CDR1 SGHNT, CDR2 YYREEE (reference sequence). The CDR3 is 13 residues long. CDR3 DNA sequence: TGTGCCAGCAGCTTGGTTCCTGTAGAGACCCAGTACTTC. It translates to CASSLVPVETQYF.

This clonotype came up many times. The V call is TRBV9, the J call TRBJ1-6; 7 nucleotides align to TRBD1. CDR1 is SGDLS, CDR2 YYNGEE, per germline. The CDR3 consists of 16 residues. With 4 bases clipped from V and 0 bases from J, the junction kept 4 bases outside the gene matches. The CDR3 sequence: CASSTGTVSYNSPLHF. The CDR3 DNA reads TGTGCCAGCAGCACCGGGACAGTCTCCTATAATTCACCCCTCCACTTT.

This chain joins TRBV28 and TRBJ2-1; D unresolved. CDR3 length: 11 residues. V lost 4 bases to trimming and J lost 12 bases, with 10 bases between them. CDR1 and CDR2 from the germline V gene are MDHEN and SYDVKM. CDR3 sequence: CASSSETWQFF. CDR3 bases: TGTGCCAGCAGTTCAGAAACATGGCAGTTCTTC. Using reference TRBV28 and TRBJ2-1 for the parts outside the CDR3, the full variable domain is DVKVTQSSRYLVKRTGEKVFLECVQDMDHENMFWYRQDPGLGLRLIYFSYDVKMKEKGDIPEGYSVSREKKERFSLILESASTNQTSMYLCASSSETWQFFGPGTRLTVL.

The table lists this clonotype with a few counts. The chain uses TRBV18 and TRBJ2-2, with D perhaps matching TRBD1 (6 bases). The CDR3 has 16 residues. Germline V gives CDR1 KGHSH, CDR2 LQKENI. The germline V and J ends were trimmed by 6 bases and 0 bases, with 14 bases remaining between them. The CDR3 DNA reads as TGTGCCAGCTCCAAACGAGGGGGACCGAACACCGGGGAGCTGTTTTTT. Encoded protein: CASSKRGGPNTGELFF.

This clonotype has at least ten counts. The V and J genes are TRBV4-2 and TRBJ2-3, with 8 nucleotides matching TRBD1. CDR1 LGHNA and CDR2 YNFKEQ come from the germline V gene. V shed 3 bases, J shed 2 bases, and the junction held 7 bases outside the gene matches. The CDR3 spans 16 residues. Written as DNA, the CDR3 is TGTGCCAGCAGCCAGACCGGGACAGGCGCCACAGATACGCAGTATTTT. This encodes CASSQTGTGATDTQYF.